This T cell receptor (beta chain) was sequenced during a study of post-analysis software for immune sequencing data. Study context: As for disease course, relapsing-remitting, secondary progressive and progressive-relapsing multiple sclerosis were all included. Findings of the study overall: Four or five TRBV segments (TRBV5-6, TRBV5-1 and TRBV20-1 among them) occurred more frequently in patients than in controls.

This CDR3 comprises 13 residues. CDR1 and CDR2 (germline): MNHEY, SVGEGT. Trimming stripped 7 bases from V and 1 base from J, with 8 bases between. Comment on this clonotype: As yet, its antigen is unknown.

Unique molecular identifiers tagged the TCR beta cDNA libraries. With roughly 1 to 11 million T cells as the source, hundreds of thousands of cDNA molecules resulted. One entry per CDR3 protein, called by TCRdb with MiXCR from the PCR reads. The sample has 600,000 to 700,000 distinct CDR3 sequences; roughly three fifths are singletons. The sample was blood. The sequence derives from a girl under 10 years old with multiple sclerosis. This chain links TRBV6-2 or TRBV6-3 with TRBJ2-1; D gene ambiguous. As DNA, the CDR3 is TGTGCCAGCAATCTAGAATCCTACAATGAGCAGTTCTTC. It codes for CASNLESYNEQFF.